Listed below are T cell receptor beta chains from one sample, sequenced in a study of shared clonotypes between healthy human individuals. Assay: immunoSEQ multiplex PCR; the TCRdb copy retains only in-frame clones and omits some. The sample has about 2.1 million clones, 93% seen once; the top ten hold more than 1.5%. What was sequenced was naive CD8+ T cells from PBMCs. All receptors come from a young man in good health. Some clones in this sample may be carry-over from other donors' samples. CDR3s include the opening cysteine and the closing phenylalanine or tryptophan. Each record gives: D gene, V gene, CDR3 length, clone size, J gene, CDR3 DNA, CDR3 protein. A D gene is named only where the DNA matches it firmly. Clone size is not always given. Where it is, it says once, few, many or a class for expanded clones.

D gene: TRBD2; V gene: TRBV19; CDR3 length: 15; clone size: .; J gene: TRBJ2-1; CDR3 DNA: TGTGCCAGTAGTAGTCGTGCGGGAGGGCCCAGGGAGCAGTTCTTC; CDR3 protein: CASSSRAGGPREQFF
D gene: .; V gene: TRBV7-3; CDR3 length: 16; clone size: once; J gene: TRBJ2-6; CDR3 DNA: TGTGCCAGCAGCCCGACTGCGGGCTCTGGGGCCAACGTCCTGACTTTC; CDR3 protein: CASSPTAGSGANVLTF
D gene: .; V gene: TRBV5-8; CDR3 length: 12; clone size: .; J gene: TRBJ2-1; CDR3 DNA: TGTGCCAGCAGCGACGACGTGAATGAGCAGTTCTTC; CDR3 protein: CASSDDVNEQFF
D gene: .; V gene: TRBV27; CDR3 length: 14; clone size: .; J gene: TRBJ2-5; CDR3 DNA: TGTGCCAGCAGTCACCGAGAGGGTCCAGAGACCCAGTACTTC; CDR3 protein: CASSHREGPETQYF
D gene: .; V gene: TRBV19; CDR3 length: 15; clone size: .; J gene: TRBJ2-1; CDR3 DNA: TGTGCCAGTAGACCCGAAGGACGGCGCGCGCCGGGATGGTTCTTC; CDR3 protein: CASRPEGRRAPGWFF
D gene: TRBD1; V gene: TRBV29-1; CDR3 length: 15; clone size: .; J gene: TRBJ2-1; CDR3 DNA: TGCAGCGTTGATAAAGTGGGACAGGGGTACAATGGGCAGTTCTTC; CDR3 protein: CSVDKVGQGYNGQFF
D gene: TRBD1; V gene: TRBV7-9; CDR3 length: 15; clone size: .; J gene: TRBJ2-7; CDR3 DNA: TGTGCCAGCAGCTTACAGGGACAGTGGACCTACGAGCAGTACTTC; CDR3 protein: CASSLQGQWTYEQYF
D gene: .; V gene: TRBV7-9; CDR3 length: 14; clone size: .; J gene: TRBJ1-1; CDR3 DNA: TGTGCCAGCAGCTTCGGACGGGAGAACACTGAAGCTTTCTTT; CDR3 protein: CASSFGRENTEAFF
D gene: .; V gene: TRBV28; CDR3 length: 15; clone size: .; J gene: TRBJ2-7; CDR3 DNA: TGTGCCAGCAGCACGCGCCGACTGAGGAACTACGAGCAGTACTTC; CDR3 protein: CASSTRRLRNYEQYF
D gene: .; V gene: TRBV6-1; CDR3 length: 16; clone size: .; J gene: TRBJ1-5; CDR3 DNA: TGTGCCAGCAGTGAAAGGCAAGTCTATAGCAATCAGCCCCAGCATTTT; CDR3 protein: CASSERQVYSNQPQHF
D gene: TRBD1; V gene: TRBV7-9; CDR3 length: 17; clone size: .; J gene: TRBJ2-7; CDR3 DNA: TGTGCCAGCAGCGGAGTGGTGGGACAGGGCCTCTCCTACGAGCAGTACTTC; CDR3 protein: CASSGVVGQGLSYEQYF
D gene: .; V gene: TRBV4-2; CDR3 length: 15; clone size: .; J gene: TRBJ1-1; CDR3 DNA: TGTGCCAGCAGCCAACCTACACGGACGGACACTGAAGCTTTCTTT; CDR3 protein: CASSQPTRTDTEAFF
D gene: TRBD2; V gene: TRBV4-1; CDR3 length: 15; clone size: .; J gene: TRBJ2-7; CDR3 DNA: TGCGCCAGCAGCCCAATCGGGGGGGTAGACTACGAGCAGTACTTC; CDR3 protein: CASSPIGGVDYEQYF
D gene: .; V gene: TRBV28; CDR3 length: 16; clone size: .; J gene: TRBJ1-1; CDR3 DNA: TGTGCCAGCAGTTTAGTCCCCCAGGGCCGAGGTACTGAAGCTTTCTTT; CDR3 protein: CASSLVPQGRGTEAFF
D gene: .; V gene: TRBV6-1; CDR3 length: 14; clone size: .; J gene: TRBJ1-2; CDR3 DNA: TGTGCCAGCAGTGATATGGGGGCCGACTATGGCTACACCTTC; CDR3 protein: CASSDMGADYGYTF
D gene: TRBD2; V gene: TRBV6-5; CDR3 length: 13; clone size: .; J gene: TRBJ2-7; CDR3 DNA: TGTGCCAGCAGCCGCGGGGGGCCCTACGAGCAGTACTTC; CDR3 protein: CASSRGGPYEQYF
D gene: .; V gene: TRBV11-2; CDR3 length: 17; clone size: .; J gene: TRBJ2-6; CDR3 DNA: TGTGCCAGCAGCGCAACCCCAGGGTACTCTGGGGCCAACGTCCTGACTTTC; CDR3 protein: CASSATPGYSGANVLTF
D gene: .; V gene: TRBV19; CDR3 length: 17; clone size: .; J gene: TRBJ1-2; CDR3 DNA: TGTGCCAGTAGTATTGATGGGATAGGGGGGCGCGACTATGGCTACACCTTC; CDR3 protein: CASSIDGIGGRDYGYTF
D gene: .; V gene: TRBV7-6; CDR3 length: 14; clone size: .; J gene: TRBJ2-2; CDR3 DNA: TGTGCCAGCAGCTTAGTACAGAACACCGGGGAGCTGTTTTTT; CDR3 protein: CASSLVQNTGELFF
D gene: TRBD1; V gene: TRBV27; CDR3 length: 15; clone size: .; J gene: TRBJ1-1; CDR3 DNA: TGTGCCACCAAAGGGGGCGCGGGTATGAACACTGAAGCTTTCTTT; CDR3 protein: CATKGGAGMNTEAFF
D gene: TRBD1; V gene: TRBV5-3; CDR3 length: 16; clone size: .; J gene: TRBJ2-7; CDR3 DNA: TGTGCCAGAAGCTTGCTTGTTATGCAGGGGGTTCGCGAGCAGTACTTC; CDR3 protein: CARSLLVMQGVREQYF
D gene: TRBD1; V gene: TRBV28; CDR3 length: 14; clone size: .; J gene: TRBJ1-5; CDR3 DNA: TGTGCCAGCAGTTTATGGGCAGGGGGTAAGCCCCAGCATTTT; CDR3 protein: CASSLWAGGKPQHF
D gene: .; V gene: TRBV11-2; CDR3 length: 16; clone size: .; J gene: TRBJ2-7; CDR3 DNA: TGTGCCAGCACCACTACAGCGGGCGGACAAGTTCGCGAGCAGTACTTC; CDR3 protein: CASTTTAGGQVREQYF
D gene: TRBD2; V gene: TRBV9; CDR3 length: 16; clone size: .; J gene: TRBJ2-1; CDR3 DNA: TGTGCCAGCAGCGTAGGCGGGGCGGGACTAGAAAATGAGCAGTTCTTC; CDR3 protein: CASSVGGAGLENEQFF
D gene: .; V gene: TRBV9; CDR3 length: 15; clone size: .; J gene: TRBJ2-1; CDR3 DNA: TGTGCCAGCAGCGAGGCGGTGAGCTCCTACAATGAGCAGTTCTTC; CDR3 protein: CASSEAVSSYNEQFF
D gene: TRBD1; V gene: TRBV4-1; CDR3 length: 17; clone size: .; J gene: TRBJ2-7; CDR3 DNA: TGCGCCAGCAGCCAAGCGACAGGGGTCGCAGTTGGCTACGAGCAGTACTTC; CDR3 protein: CASSQATGVAVGYEQYF
D gene: TRBD2; V gene: TRBV27; CDR3 length: 17; clone size: .; J gene: TRBJ2-2; CDR3 DNA: TGTGCCAGCACAGTTGGGGGGGACTTAGGTAACACCGGGGAGCTGTTTTTT; CDR3 protein: CASTVGGDLGNTGELFF
D gene: .; V gene: TRBV9; CDR3 length: 15; clone size: .; J gene: TRBJ2-2; CDR3 DNA: TGTGCCAGCAGCGAACTAGATTTAGGGACCGGGGAGCTGTTTTTT; CDR3 protein: CASSELDLGTGELFF
D gene: TRBD1; V gene: TRBV10-3; CDR3 length: 16; clone size: .; J gene: TRBJ2-7; CDR3 DNA: TGTGCCATCAGGAACGTGGACAGGGGCATCTCGGGGGAGCAGTACTTC; CDR3 protein: CAIRNVDRGISGEQYF
D gene: TRBD1; V gene: TRBV11-2; CDR3 length: 14; clone size: .; J gene: TRBJ1-2; CDR3 DNA: TGTGCCAGCAGCCCCTCGGGACAGGGAGATGGCTACACCTTC; CDR3 protein: CASSPSGQGDGYTF
D gene: .; V gene: TRBV28; CDR3 length: 14; clone size: .; J gene: TRBJ2-1; CDR3 DNA: TGTGCCAGCAGCCACAAAGACAGCTACAATGAGCAGTTCTTC; CDR3 protein: CASSHKDSYNEQFF
D gene: TRBD1; V gene: TRBV4-2; CDR3 length: 18; clone size: .; J gene: TRBJ2-7; CDR3 DNA: TGTGCCAGCAGCCAAGAATTAATGGATATTGAGACAGGGAACGAGCAGTACTTC; CDR3 protein: CASSQELMDIETGNEQYF
D gene: .; V gene: TRBV10-1; CDR3 length: 13; clone size: .; J gene: TRBJ2-7; CDR3 DNA: TGCGCCAGCAGTGAAGGATACCCCTACGAGCAGTACTTC; CDR3 protein: CASSEGYPYEQYF
D gene: .; V gene: TRBV2; CDR3 length: 16; clone size: .; J gene: TRBJ2-2; CDR3 DNA: TGTGCCAGCAATCTAGGGCCTCGGCTAGGGGGCGGGGAGCTGTTTTTT; CDR3 protein: CASNLGPRLGGGELFF
D gene: .; V gene: TRBV6-5; CDR3 length: 15; clone size: .; J gene: TRBJ2-1; CDR3 DNA: TGTGCCAGCAGTCCCGGTATGGGGCAAAAATGGGAGCAGTTCTTC; CDR3 protein: CASSPGMGQKWEQFF
D gene: .; V gene: TRBV9; CDR3 length: 15; clone size: .; J gene: TRBJ1-3; CDR3 DNA: TGTGCCAGCAGCGTGGACAGAAACTCTGGAAACACCATATATTTT; CDR3 protein: CASSVDRNSGNTIYF
D gene: .; V gene: TRBV27; CDR3 length: 13; clone size: .; J gene: TRBJ1-2; CDR3 DNA: TGTGCCAGCAAATTACCAGGGGTTGCCGGCTACACCTTC; CDR3 protein: CASKLPGVAGYTF
D gene: .; V gene: TRBV7-9; CDR3 length: 16; clone size: .; J gene: TRBJ2-3; CDR3 DNA: TGTGCCAGCAGCATGAGGACAAGTAGGGCGCAAGATACGCAGTATTTT; CDR3 protein: CASSMRTSRAQDTQYF
D gene: TRBD1; V gene: TRBV7-8; CDR3 length: 14; clone size: .; J gene: TRBJ2-7; CDR3 DNA: TGTGCCAGCAGCCCGACAGGGCTCTCCTACGAGCAGTACTTC; CDR3 protein: CASSPTGLSYEQYF
D gene: .; V gene: TRBV7-2; CDR3 length: 13; clone size: .; J gene: TRBJ1-2; CDR3 DNA: TGTGCCAGCCCCTGGACGGGGAACTATGGCTACACCTTC; CDR3 protein: CASPWTGNYGYTF
D gene: .; V gene: TRBV4-1; CDR3 length: 13; clone size: once; J gene: TRBJ2-7; CDR3 DNA: TGCGCCAGTAGGGACCCGAGCTCCTACGAGCAGTACTTC; CDR3 protein: CASRDPSSYEQYF
D gene: TRBD2; V gene: TRBV9; CDR3 length: 16; clone size: once; J gene: TRBJ2-5; CDR3 DNA: TGTGCCAGCAGCGTCGTTAGCGGGAGCCCCCAAGAGACCCAGTACTTC; CDR3 protein: CASSVVSGSPQETQYF
D gene: TRBD1; V gene: TRBV19; CDR3 length: 12; clone size: .; J gene: TRBJ1-2; CDR3 DNA: TGTGCCAGTAGTCTGACAGGGCATGGCTACACCTTC; CDR3 protein: CASSLTGHGYTF
D gene: TRBD2; V gene: TRBV7-2; CDR3 length: 15; clone size: once; J gene: TRBJ2-7; CDR3 DNA: TGTGCCAGCAGCCTGGGACTAGCGGGACTGTACGAGCAGTACTTC; CDR3 protein: CASSLGLAGLYEQYF
D gene: .; V gene: TRBV28; CDR3 length: 15; clone size: .; J gene: TRBJ2-4; CDR3 DNA: TGTGCCAGCAGAGGATACGGAGCGGACAAAAACATTCAGTACTTC; CDR3 protein: CASRGYGADKNIQYF
D gene: .; V gene: TRBV14; CDR3 length: 15; clone size: .; J gene: TRBJ2-3; CDR3 DNA: TGTGCCAGCAGCCACCCGGGGCAGCCCGGAGATACGCAGTATTTT; CDR3 protein: CASSHPGQPGDTQYF
D gene: TRBD2; V gene: TRBV10-1; CDR3 length: 14; clone size: once; J gene: TRBJ2-5; CDR3 DNA: TGCGCCAGCAGGGAGCGGGAGGGACAGGAGACCCAGTACTTC; CDR3 protein: CASREREGQETQYF
D gene: TRBD2; V gene: TRBV7-9; CDR3 length: 16; clone size: .; J gene: TRBJ2-2; CDR3 DNA: TGTGCCAGCAGCTTAGGGGTAGCGGGCGCTACCGGGGAGCTGTTTTTT; CDR3 protein: CASSLGVAGATGELFF
D gene: .; V gene: TRBV28; CDR3 length: 14; clone size: .; J gene: TRBJ2-7; CDR3 DNA: TGTGCCAGCAGTCTCACCGACATTTCCTACGAGCAGTACTTC; CDR3 protein: CASSLTDISYEQYF
D gene: TRBD2; V gene: TRBV7-6; CDR3 length: 16; clone size: .; J gene: TRBJ2-3; CDR3 DNA: TGTGCCAGCAGCTTAGTAGGCGGGAGGAACCAAAATACGCAGTATTTT; CDR3 protein: CASSLVGGRNQNTQYF
D gene: .; V gene: TRBV7-2; CDR3 length: 16; clone size: .; J gene: TRBJ2-5; CDR3 DNA: TGTGCCAGCAGCCCCTACACGGGGCTTTTGGGAGAGACCCAGTACTTC; CDR3 protein: CASSPYTGLLGETQYF